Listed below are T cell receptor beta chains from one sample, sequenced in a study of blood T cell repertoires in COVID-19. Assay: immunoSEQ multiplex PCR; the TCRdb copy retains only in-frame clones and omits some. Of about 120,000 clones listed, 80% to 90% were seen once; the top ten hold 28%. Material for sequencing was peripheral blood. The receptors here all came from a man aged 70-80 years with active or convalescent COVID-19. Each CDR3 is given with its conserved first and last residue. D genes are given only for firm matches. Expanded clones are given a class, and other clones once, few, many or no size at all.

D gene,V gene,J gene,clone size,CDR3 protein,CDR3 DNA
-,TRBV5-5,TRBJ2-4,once,CASSLGGGVMGIQYF,TGTGCCAGCAGCTTGGGAGGAGGGGTAATGGGCATTCAGTACTTC
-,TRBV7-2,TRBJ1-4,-,CASSGRGGKGEKLFF,TGTGCCAGCAGCGGGAGGGGCGGAAAAGGTGAAAAACTGTTTTTT
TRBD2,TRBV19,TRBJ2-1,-,CASSMGLAGGYEQFF,TGTGCCAGTAGTATGGGGCTAGCGGGAGGGTATGAGCAGTTCTTC
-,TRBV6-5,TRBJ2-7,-,CASGPGYEQYF,TGTGCCAGCGGGCCGGGGTACGAGCAGTACTTC
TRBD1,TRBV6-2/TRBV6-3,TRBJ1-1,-,CASSYWPGGNPVTNTEAFF,TGTGCCAGCAGTTACTGGCCAGGGGGTAACCCCGTCACGAACACTGAAGCTTTCTTT
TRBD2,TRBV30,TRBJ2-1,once,CAWSLAGVEQFF,TGTGCCTGGAGTTTAGCGGGAGTTGAGCAGTTCTTC
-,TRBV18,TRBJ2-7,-,CASSPPSSGYEQYF,TGTGCCAGCTCACCCCCCTCTAGTGGCTACGAGCAGTACTTC
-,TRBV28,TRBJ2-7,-,CASREGGIYEQYF,TGTGCCAGCAGGGAGGGGGGGATCTACGAGCAGTACTTC
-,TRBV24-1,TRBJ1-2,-,CATSDHGTQRGGYTF,TGTGCCACCAGTGACCATGGGACCCAGCGGGGAGGCTACACCTTC
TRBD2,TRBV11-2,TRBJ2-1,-,CASSLKTSGTAYNEQFF,TGTGCCAGCAGCTTAAAAACTAGCGGGACGGCCTACAATGAGCAGTTCTTC
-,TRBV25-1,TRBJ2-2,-,CASSPPVNTGELFF,TGTGCCAGCAGTCCCCCAGTGAACACCGGGGAGCTGTTTTTT
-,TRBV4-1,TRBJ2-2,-,CASSGFGQGTDTGELFF,TGCGCCAGCAGCGGGTTCGGGCAGGGTACGGACACCGGGGAGCTGTTTTTT
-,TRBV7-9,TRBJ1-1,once,CASSLVGGLNTEAFF,TGTGCCAGCAGCTTAGTTGGAGGGCTGAACACTGAAGCTTTCTTT
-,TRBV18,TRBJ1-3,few,CASSRNTDRSADTIYF,TGTGCCAGCTCACGGAATACAGACAGATCGGCCGACACCATATATTTT
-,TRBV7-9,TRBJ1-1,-,CASSSLPGPSFLNTEAFF,TGTGCCAGCAGCTCTTTACCAGGGCCGAGCTTCCTGAACACTGAAGCTTTCTTT
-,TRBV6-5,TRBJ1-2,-,CASSYSGRENYGYTF,TGTGCCAGCAGTTACTCCGGCAGGGAAAACTATGGCTACACCTTC
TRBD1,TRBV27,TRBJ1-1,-,CASSLGQGSTEAFF,TGTGCCAGCAGTTTAGGACAGGGTAGTACTGAAGCTTTCTTT
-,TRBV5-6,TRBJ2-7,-,CASSRPGESSYEQYF,TGTGCCAGCAGCCGTCCAGGGGAGAGCTCCTACGAGCAGTACTTC
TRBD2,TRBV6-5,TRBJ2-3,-,CASSSVGGRSTDTQYF,TGTGCCAGCAGTTCGGTGGGCGGGAGGAGCACAGATACGCAGTATTTT
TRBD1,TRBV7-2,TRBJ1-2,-,CASSLAGQAYGYTF,TGTGCCAGCAGCTTAGCGGGACAGGCCTATGGCTACACCTTC
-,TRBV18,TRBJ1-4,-,CASSPITGFGEKLFF,TGTGCCAGCTCACCGATAACAGGGTTTGGGGAAAAACTGTTTTTT
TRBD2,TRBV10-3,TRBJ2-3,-,CAISQGTSGSSTQYF,TGTGCCATCAGCCAGGGCACTAGCGGGAGTAGTACGCAGTATTTT
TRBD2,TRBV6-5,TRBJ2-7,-,CASRRSGRSYEQYF,TGTGCCAGCAGGAGGAGCGGGAGATCCTACGAGCAGTACTTC
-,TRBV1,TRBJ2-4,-,CTSSQDRGGDKNIQYF,TGCACCAGCAGCCAAGATCGTGGGGGGGACAAAAACATTCAGTACTTC
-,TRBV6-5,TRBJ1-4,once,CASARPDSLNEKLFF,TGTGCCAGCGCAAGGCCGGACAGCCTTAATGAAAAACTGTTTTTT
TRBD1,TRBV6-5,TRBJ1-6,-,CASSYSWTGSSSPLHF,TGTGCCAGCAGTTACTCGTGGACAGGAAGTTCTTCACCCCTCCACTTT
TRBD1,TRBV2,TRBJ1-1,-,CASRHTGQANTEAFF,TGTGCCAGCAGGCATACGGGACAGGCGAACACTGAAGCTTTCTTT
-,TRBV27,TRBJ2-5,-,CASSLGPRRQETQYF,TGTGCCAGCAGTTTAGGTCCGCGCCGACAAGAGACCCAGTACTTC
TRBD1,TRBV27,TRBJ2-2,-,CASSFWRDRGSGELFF,TGTGCCAGCAGTTTCTGGAGGGACAGGGGATCCGGGGAGCTGTTTTTT
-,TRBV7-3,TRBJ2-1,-,CASSSSGVHNEQFF,TGTGCCAGCAGCTCCTCGGGGGTGCACAATGAGCAGTTCTTC
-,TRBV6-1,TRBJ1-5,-,CASSEMGHSNQPQHF,TGTGCCAGCAGTGAAATGGGCCATAGCAATCAGCCCCAGCATTTT
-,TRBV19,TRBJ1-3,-,CASRRQQSGNTIYF,TGTGCCAGTAGAAGACAGCAGTCTGGAAACACCATATATTTT
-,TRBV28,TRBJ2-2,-,CATGGVYTGELFF,TGTGCCACGGGGGGCGTGTACACCGGGGAGCTGTTTTTT
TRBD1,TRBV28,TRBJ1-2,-,CASSASDRENYGYTF,TGTGCCAGCAGTGCCTCAGACAGGGAAAACTATGGCTACACCTTC
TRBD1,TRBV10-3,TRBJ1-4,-,CAISGDREDEKLFF,TGTGCCATCAGTGGGGACAGGGAGGATGAAAAACTGTTTTTT
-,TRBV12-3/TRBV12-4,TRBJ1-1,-,CASSLNRVTEAFF,TGTGCCAGCAGTTTGAACAGGGTCACTGAAGCTTTCTTT
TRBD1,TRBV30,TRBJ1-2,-,CAWSDGQAPGVYGYTF,TGTGCCTGGAGTGACGGACAGGCTCCGGGGGTCTATGGCTACACCTTC
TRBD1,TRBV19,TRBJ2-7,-,CASTLGGTGTYEQYF,TGTGCCAGCACCCTTGGTGGGACAGGGACCTACGAGCAGTACTTC
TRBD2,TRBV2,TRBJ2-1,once,CASSPVTGLAGGMGQFF,TGTGCCAGCAGTCCTGTTACGGGACTAGCGGGAGGAATGGGGCAGTTCTTC
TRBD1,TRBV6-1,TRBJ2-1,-,CASKGQGWSEQFF,TGTGCCAGCAAGGGACAGGGGTGGAGTGAGCAGTTCTTC
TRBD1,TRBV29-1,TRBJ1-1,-,CSVEAGQGAAEAFF,TGCAGCGTTGAGGCCGGACAGGGGGCCGCTGAAGCTTTCTTT
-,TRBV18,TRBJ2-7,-,CASSPGSYEQYF,TGTGCCAGCTCCCCGGGGTCCTACGAGCAGTACTTC
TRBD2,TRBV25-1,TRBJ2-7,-,CASSESGGVSSYEQYF,TGTGCCAGCAGTGAATCGGGAGGAGTAAGCTCCTACGAGCAGTACTTC
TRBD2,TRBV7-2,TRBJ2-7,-,CASSQTSGSSYEQYF,TGTGCCAGCAGCCAAACTAGCGGCAGCTCCTACGAGCAGTACTTC
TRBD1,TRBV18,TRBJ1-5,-,CASSRDRGPGQPQHF,TGTGCCAGCTCACGGGACAGGGGGCCCGGGCAGCCCCAGCATTTT
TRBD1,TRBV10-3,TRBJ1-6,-,CAISESRDRGDNSPLHF,TGTGCCATCAGTGAATCCCGGGACAGGGGAGATAATTCACCCCTCCACTTT
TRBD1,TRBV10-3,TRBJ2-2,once,CAIRWTGGIKAGELFF,TGTGCCATCAGGTGGACAGGGGGCATCAAGGCCGGGGAGCTGTTTTTT
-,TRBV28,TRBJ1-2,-,CASRMGQTNYGYTF,TGTGCCAGCAGGATGGGGCAGACTAACTATGGCTACACCTTC
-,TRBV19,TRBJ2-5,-,CASSIRQAEKTQYF,TGTGCCAGTAGTATTAGACAGGCCGAGAAGACCCAGTACTTC
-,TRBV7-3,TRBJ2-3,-,CASSFSGDTQYF,TGTGCCAGCAGCTTCTCGGGAGATACGCAGTATTTT